This T cell receptor (beta chain) was documented in a study of blood T cell repertoires in COVID-19. Overall study: From the United States, Italy and Spain came samples of acute and convalescent COVID-19. T cells, B-cell-depleted T cells, or PBMCs supplied cDNA or gDNA.

The V end was cut by 3 bases, the J end by 3 bases, with 8 bases between. The CDR3 length is 13 residues. Germline loops: CDR1 SGHTA, CDR2 FQGTGA. TCRdb's table, derived via immunoSEQ multiplex PCR, lists solely in-frame clones and lacks some. This table has some 79,000 clones, more than 85% appearing once. Material for sequencing was peripheral blood. This rearrangement joins TRBV7-3 to TRBJ2-5; maybe TRBD2 (6 bases). The origin of this receptor is a man between 65 and 85 years old with active or convalescent COVID-19. Here the CDR3 DNA reads TGTGCCAGCAGCTTGGACTATAAAGAGACCCAGTACTTC. Amino acid sequence: CASSLDYKETQYF.